The 26 T cell receptor beta chains presented below share a single source sample, sequenced in a study of T cells in localized non-small cell lung cancer. Profiled with immunoSEQ multiplex PCR; TCRdb holds only in-frame clones, not every one. This sample has about 21,000 clones, with 70% to 90% found just once. The specimen was peripheral blood mononuclear cells, collected before any cancer treatment. The receptors come from a male donor aged 60 or over with stage II lung adenocarcinoma.

The rearrangement links TRBV7-2 to TRBJ2-1; 9 bases are shared with TRBD1. Germline trimming cut 2 bases from V and 2 bases from J; bases unmatched to any gene: 4. The CDR3 runs to 16 residues. CDR1 SGHTA and CDR2 FQGNSA come from the germline V gene. CDR3 residues: CASSLYGQGTYNEQFF. As DNA, the CDR3 is TGTGCCAGCAGCTTATATGGACAGGGGACCTACAATGAGCAGTTCTTC.

In DNA form, the CDR3 reads TGCGCCAGCAGCTTGGCCGGATTACAAGAGACCCAGTACTTC. Translated: CASSLAGLQETQYF. The J gene is TRBJ2-5, the V gene TRBV5-1, with D uncertain. The CDR3 is 14 residues long. Between the trimmed V and J ends, which lost 0 bases and 2 bases, there was a span of 8 bases. The germline V gene has CDR1 SGHRS and CDR2 YFSETQ.

This clone was seen a few times. V gene TRBV6-1 combines with J gene TRBJ2-5, with 10 bases aligning to TRBD2. The CDR3 extends over 15 amino acids. V lost 3 bases to trimming and J lost 6 bases; unmatched junction nucleotides: 7. Germline CDR1 is MNHNS and CDR2 is SASEGT. In DNA, the CDR3 is TGTGCCAGCAGTGAGGGGACTAGCGTCGCACAGACCCAGTACTTC. Protein: CASSEGTSVAQTQYF.

J is TRBJ2-1 and V is TRBV28, with D possibly TRBD2 on 7 matching bases. CDR1 is MDHEN and CDR2 is SYDVKM in the germline V gene. The CDR3 covers 15 residues. Trimming shortened V by 8 bases and J by 0 bases, and 14 bases separated the two germline ends. The CDR3 spells CASRGGASSYNEQFF. The CDR3 bases are TGTGCCAGCCGAGGGGGGGCGAGCTCCTACAATGAGCAGTTCTTC.

The chain uses TRBV11-2 and TRBJ1-2, with 11 bases lining up with TRBD1. The length of the CDR3 is 13 residues. Germline V CDR1 and CDR2: SGHAT, FQNNGV. The J segment lost 7 bases and the V segment lost 10 bases, leaving 8 bases of the junction unmatched. This chain's CDR3 is CAIKDRGRGGYTF. DNA of the CDR3: TGTGCCATCAAGGACAGGGGGCGAGGTGGCTACACCTTC.

The gene calls are TRBV28 and TRBJ2-2, with D unresolved. This CDR3 comprises 13 residues. With 6 bases removed from V and 10 bases from J, the gap between germline ends came to 15 bases. The germline V gene encodes CDR1 MDHEN and CDR2 SYDVKM. The chain's CDR3 is CASSPYQVEELFF. As DNA, the CDR3 is TGTGCCAGCAGCCCTTATCAGGTCGAGGAGCTGTTTTTT.

The gene calls are TRBV9 and TRBJ2-1; D not certain. Germline V gene sequence: CDR1 SGDLS, CDR2 YYNGEE. The V and J ends lost 6 bases and 4 bases respectively, with 14 bases between them. The CDR3 extends over 14 amino acids. CDR3 sequence reads: CASTGPRWYNEQFF. CDR3 sequence (DNA): TGTGCCAGCACTGGGCCAAGGTGGTACAATGAGCAGTTCTTC. The full variable domain, in which reference TRBV9 and TRBJ2-1 provide the parts outside the CDR3, is DSGVTQTPKHLITATGQRVTLRCSPRSGDLSVYWYQQSLDQGLQFLIQYYNGEERAKGNILERFSAQQFPDLHSELNLSSLELGDSALYFCASTGPRWYNEQFFGPGTRLTVL.

V is TRBV2 and J is TRBJ2-3; the match to TRBD2 covers 8 bases. Germline loops: CDR1 SNHLY, CDR2 FYNNEI. This CDR3 comprises 17 residues. The V gene end was trimmed by 6 bases and the J gene end by 0 bases; junction bases not matched to a gene: 11. The CDR3 spells CASRKGLAGPSTDTQYF. The CDR3 DNA follows: TGTGCCAGCAGGAAGGGGCTAGCGGGCCCTAGCACAGATACGCAGTATTTT.

The V gene is TRBV2, the J gene TRBJ2-5; the D is unclear. The CDR3 length is 13 residues. Germline CDR1 is SNHLY and CDR2 is FYNNEI. The ends were cut back, 7 bases at V and 1 base at J, with 10 bases in the middle. The DNA for the CDR3 is TGTGCCAGCACGGAGTATCTCCAAGAGACCCAGTACTTC. Translated, it gives CASTEYLQETQYF.

The V gene is TRBV4-1, the J gene TRBJ2-1, with TRBD2 matching over 11 bases. Unmatched junction bases numbered 4, after V lost 3 bases and J lost 15 bases. The CDR3 extends over 12 amino acids. Germline V gene lookup returns CDR1 MGHRA and CDR2 YSYEKL. The CDR3 here is CASSHRTSGRFF. The DNA of the CDR3 is TGCGCCAGCAGCCATCGTACTAGCGGGAGGTTCTTC.

This clone was picked up a small number of times. The chain links TRBV2 to TRBJ1-2; 7 bases match TRBD1. The CDR3 runs 14 residues. Germline V gives CDR1 SNHLY, CDR2 FYNNEI. V shed 6 bases and J 5 bases; nucleotides not matched to a gene: 9. The CDR3 DNA follows: TGTGCCAGCAGCGTTAGACAGGGAGAATATGGCTACACCTTC. It encodes CASSVRQGEYGYTF.

The chain employs TRBV27 and TRBJ1-5; no firm D call. Germline loops: CDR1 MNHEY, CDR2 SMNVEV (reference sequence). V was pared by 3 bases and J by 5 bases, with 8 bases between. There are 13 residues in the CDR3. CDR3 region: CASSLNRHQPQHF. CDR3 sequence (DNA): TGTGCCAGCAGTTTGAACAGACATCAGCCCCAGCATTTT.

The V call is TRBV9, the J call TRBJ2-4; D ambiguous. The CDR3 consists of 13 residues. Deletions cut 3 bases from V and 8 bases from J, with 12 bases between. Germline V gene sequence: CDR1 SGDLS, CDR2 YYNGEE. The CDR3 DNA reads as TGTGCCAGCAGCGCTTATGTAGAGGACATTCAGTACTTC. Translating it yields CASSAYVEDIQYF.

Points on this clone: With a much larger clone just one base away, this may be a read error. The chain employs TRBV5-1 and TRBJ2-5; 7 bases match TRBD2. The V and J ends lost 0 bases and 5 bases, in that order; junction bases with no gene match: 7. This CDR3 spans 15 amino acids. Per the germline V gene, CDR1 is SGHRS and CDR2 is YFSETQ. CDR3 sequence (DNA): TGCGCCAGCAGCTTGGAGGGCGGGAGTCCCGAGACCCAGTACTTC. Encoded protein: CASSLEGGSPETQYF.

The gene calls are TRBV10-2 and TRBJ2-1; possible D gene TRBD2, 6 bases. From germline, CDR1 is WSHSY and CDR2 SAAADI. The CDR3 covers 12 residues. V lost 8 bases and J 6 bases, leaving 11 bases between the germline ends. As DNA, the CDR3 is TGCGCCAGCTCCGTGGAGGGCAATGAGCAGTTCTTC. Amino acids: CASSVEGNEQFF.

This clone has just one count. This rearrangement joins TRBV7-9 to TRBJ1-3, with D uncertain. V lost 3 bases, J lost 3 bases, and 12 bases lay in between. Per germline, CDR1 SEHNR and CDR2 FQNEAQ (reference sequence). The CDR3 consists of 15 residues. CDR3 protein: CASSFVVSRGNTIYF. The CDR3, as DNA: TGTGCCAGCAGCTTTGTGGTTAGTCGTGGAAACACCATATATTTT.

DNA of the CDR3: TGCAGCGTCCGACGTCGACTAGTCTATGAGCAGTTCTTC. It codes for CSVRRRLVYEQFF. The J gene is TRBJ2-1, the V gene TRBV29-1; D is possibly TRBD2 (6 bases). This CDR3 is built from 13 residues. Trimming removed 6 bases from V and 8 bases from J, with 17 bases in between. Germline V gives CDR1 SQVTM, CDR2 ANQGSEA.

The genes are TRBV18 and TRBJ1-1; the D gene is possibly TRBD1 (5 bases). Germline CDR1 and CDR2: KGHSH and LQKENI. This CDR3 is 15 amino acids long. Trimming took 3 bases from V and 3 from J, leaving 14 bases between them. DNA of the CDR3: TGTGCCAGCTCACCCCGGACGGTACAGGACACTGAAGCTTTCTTT. It encodes CASSPRTVQDTEAFF.

The rearrangement joins TRBV11-3 to TRBJ2-6; possible D gene TRBD1, 5 bases. CDR3 length: 17 residues. Germline V lookup: CDR1 SGHNT, CDR2 YENEEA. V was cut by 5 bases and J by 0 bases, with 14 bases left in between. CDR3 amino acids: CASSPGLRGSGANVLTF. The CDR3, as DNA: TGTGCCAGCAGCCCAGGGCTTAGGGGCTCTGGGGCCAACGTCCTGACTTTC. The whole variable domain, remainder taken from reference TRBV11-3 and TRBJ2-6, is EAGVVQSPRYKIIEKKQPVAFWCNPISGHNTLYWYLQNLGQGPELLIRYENEEAVDDSQLPKDRFSAERLKGVDSTLKIQPAELGDSAVYLCASSPGLRGSGANVLTFGAGSRLTVL.

J is TRBJ1-1 and V is TRBV29-1; D is perhaps TRBD1 (6 bases). The CDR3 has 13 amino acids. Germline V gives CDR1 SQVTM, CDR2 ANQGSEA. V shed 6 bases and J shed 1 base, with 12 bases lying between them. The chain's CDR3 is CSVAVGGNTEAFF. In DNA form, the CDR3 reads TGCAGCGTCGCCGTAGGGGGGAACACTGAAGCTTTCTTT.

This sequence joins TRBV15 and TRBJ1-1; TRBD1 might be the D (5 bases). The CDR3 spans 13 residues. Germline V CDR1 and CDR2: LNHNV, YYDKDF (reference sequence). V was trimmed by 2 bases and J by 5 bases, leaving 9 bases between them. The CDR3 reads CATSRQGRTEAFF. Here the CDR3 DNA reads TGTGCCACCAGCAGACAGGGCCGGACTGAAGCTTTCTTT.

This rearrangement joins TRBV28 to TRBJ2-7; D assignment may be TRBD1 or TRBD2 (5 bases each). This CDR3 region has 15 residues. CDR1 is MDHEN, CDR2 SYDVKM, per germline. Trimming took 5 bases from V and 0 from J, leaving 14 bases between them. CDR3 sequence (DNA): TGTGCCAGCAGTCCCGGGGCCGAGAGCTCCTACGAGCAGTACTTC. Encoded protein: CASSPGAESSYEQYF. The whole variable domain, filled in from reference TRBV28 and TRBJ2-7, reads DVKVTQSSRYLVKRTGEKVFLECVQDMDHENMFWYRQDPGLGLRLIYFSYDVKMKEKGDIPEGYSVSREKKERFSLILESASTNQTSMYLCASSPGAESSYEQYFGPGTRLTVT.

The rearrangement uses TRBV7-9 and TRBJ2-2, with TRBD2 as a possible D gene (6 bases). CDR1 and CDR2 from the germline V gene are SEHNR and FQNEAQ (reference sequence). The CDR3 sequence is 13 residues long. CDR3 bases: TGTGCTAGCGGCAGGGTCGACACCGGGGAGCTGTTTTTT. Translating gives CASGRVDTGELFF.

This rearrangement joins TRBV10-3 to TRBJ2-5; D call uncertain. Germline values: CDR1 ENHRY, CDR2 SYGVKD. The CDR3 sequence is 12 residues long. The V and J ends lost 0 bases and 5 bases respectively, with 4 bases between them. CDR3 region: CAISESRETQYF. For the CDR3, the DNA is TGTGCCATCAGTGAGTCGCGGGAGACCCAGTACTTC.

The chain carries TRBV5-1 and TRBJ1-1; 10 bases map to TRBD1. From germline, CDR1 is SGHRS and CDR2 YFSETQ. This CDR3 is built from 16 residues. V gave up 2 bases and J gave up 8 bases; unmatched junction bases: 12. The CDR3 DNA reads TGCGCCAGCAGCTTTGGGGGACAGGGGAATAGTCCCGAAGCTTTCTTT. Amino acids: CASSFGGQGNSPEAFF.

CDR3: CASSPPSTDTQYF. In DNA, the CDR3 is TGTGCCAGCTCACCACCGAGCACAGATACGCAGTATTTT. The chain recombines TRBV18 with TRBJ2-3; no clear D gene. The germline CDR1 and CDR2 sequences are KGHSH and LQKENI. The CDR3 consists of 13 residues. V was pared by 0 bases and J by 0 bases, with 1 base between.